Following are 29 T cell receptor beta chains from one sample sequenced in a study of post-analysis software for immune sequencing data. Their antigens are not known. Study observations and caveats: The study found TRBV5-6, TRBV5-1 and TRBV20-1 among four to six TRBV segments more frequent in patients than controls.

Built from TCR beta cDNA, the libraries had unique molecular identifiers in them. Via MiXCR, TCRdb re-called the PCR reads, giving one row per CDR3 protein. The sample consists of roughly 600,000 distinct CDR3 sequences, about 44% of them appearing once. The specimen sequenced was blood. Receptors were obtained from a girl aged 5-17 years with multiple sclerosis.

This clonotype was counted at least ten times. This chain connects TRBV29-1 to TRBJ2-5, with D possibly matching TRBD2 (5 bases). This CDR3 contains 11 residues. Germline V gene sequence: CDR1 SQVTM, CDR2 ANQGSEA. V was cut by 6 bases and J by 5 bases, with 10 bases left in between. The CDR3, as DNA: TGCAGCGTCGCCCCGGGGGAGACCCAGTACTTC. Its translation: CSVAPGETQYF.

This clonotype was detected only a few times. This rearrangement joins TRBV7-8 to TRBJ2-7; D might be TRBD1 (5 bases). The germline V and J ends were trimmed by 5 bases and 2 bases, with 16 bases remaining between them. The CDR3 has 15 amino acids. Germline V gene lookup returns CDR1 SGHVS and CDR2 FQNEAQ. The CDR3 nucleotides are TGTGCCAGCAGCCAGGGTCCAGACGGTACCTACGAGCAGTACTTC. Translated: CASSQGPDGTYEQYF.

In its sample, this clonotype was seen a few times. The J gene is TRBJ2-3, the V gene TRBV9; a weak D match, TRBD1 (5 bases). Looked up from germline, CDR1 is SGDLS and CDR2 is YYNGEE. The CDR3 runs to 15 residues. V lost 4 bases to trimming and J lost 6 bases, with 18 bases between them. In DNA, the CDR3 is TGTGCCAGCAGCTCGACAGTTGGAGTTGTGGATACGCAGTATTTT. Translation: CASSSTVGVVDTQYF.

The rearrangement uses TRBV24-1 and TRBJ2-5, with 7 bases aligning to TRBD1. J was trimmed by 3 bases and V by 3 bases; bases with no gene match: 6. The CDR3 loop spans 15 amino acids. Germline loops: CDR1 KGHDR, CDR2 SFDVKD. CDR3 in DNA: TGTGCCACCAGTGATCCCACAGGGGATAAAGAGACCCAGTACTTC. Translated, it gives CATSDPTGDKETQYF.

This clonotype was observed a few times. This chain joins TRBV19 and TRBJ2-1; 9 nucleotides line up with TRBD2. Trimming removed 5 bases from V and 5 bases from J; junction bases left unmatched: 4. The CDR3 extends over 14 amino acids. Germline V gives CDR1 LNHDA, CDR2 SQIVND (reference sequence). DNA for the CDR3: TGTGCCAGTAGTGGGGTAGCGGGGGACAATGAGCAGTTCTTC. The encoded protein is CASSGVAGDNEQFF.

The chain employs TRBV10-3 and TRBJ2-7; TRBD1 matches 9 bases. The CDR3 is 12 residues long. Germline CDR1 and CDR2: ENHRY and SYGVKD. V trimming: 8 bases; J trimming: 6 bases; junction bases outside the gene matches: 5. CDR3 bases: TGTGCCATCGGAGGGACAGGGTTCGAGCAGTACTTC. Encoded protein: CAIGGTGFEQYF.

The chain recombines TRBV5-1 with TRBJ1-2, with D hard to call. Germline V lookup: CDR1 SGHRS, CDR2 YFSETQ. Trimming took off 4 bases at V and 3 bases at J, with 4 bases between the two ends. The CDR3 sequence is 11 residues long. The CDR3 loop is CASSDDYGYTF. CDR3 coding DNA: TGCGCCAGCAGCGACGACTATGGCTACACCTTC.

The chain employs TRBV14 and TRBJ1-2; D remains ambiguous. The germline gives CDR1 SGHDN, CDR2 FVKESK. Trimming pared 4 bases from V and 5 bases from J, leaving 11 bases between. CDR3 length: 13 residues. CDR3 nucleotide sequence: TGTGCCAGCAGCCCCGTCGGGATGTATGGCTACACCTTC. Protein sequence: CASSPVGMYGYTF.

The chain has TRBV20-1 and TRBJ1-2, with a possible D match to TRBD1 (5 bases). This CDR3 comprises 13 residues. Trimming left V 4 bases short and J 2 bases short, with 11 bases between. CDR1 and CDR2 (germline): DFQATT, SNEGSKA (reference sequence). In nucleotides, the CDR3 is TGCAGTGCTACGAGGGGCCAGAACTATGGCTACACCTTC. Protein product: CSATRGQNYGYTF.

The gene calls are TRBV4-2 and TRBJ2-3; no definite D call. V was pared by 2 bases and J by 3 bases, with 9 bases between. Germline V CDR1 and CDR2: LGHNA, YNFKEQ. This CDR3 is 14 amino acids long. DNA for the CDR3: TGTGCCAGCAGCCAAATACCACCAACAGATACGCAGTATTTT. This encodes CASSQIPPTDTQYF.

As for this clonotype: Sequence at one end of the junction differs from germline and may be a read error. The V gene is TRBV20-1, the J gene TRBJ2-1; a weak D match, TRBD2 (6 bases). The germline CDR1 and CDR2 sequences are DFQATT and SNEGSKA (reference sequence). CDR3 length equals 13 residues. In DNA, the CDR3 is TGCAGTGCCGGCCGGGACTCCTCCAATGAGCAGTTCTTC. Translation: CSAGRDSSNEQFF.

The chain has TRBV5-1 and TRBJ2-1, with 8 bases matching TRBD2. The CDR3 has 18 residues. V was pared by 4 bases and J by 1 base, with 13 bases of the junction left unmatched. Germline CDR1 reads SGHRS; CDR2 reads YFSETQ. The CDR3 is CASSRTLTSGPSYNEQFF. CDR3 sequence (DNA): TGCGCCAGCAGCCGCACCCTAACTAGCGGCCCTTCCTACAATGAGCAGTTCTTC.

This clonotype was counted only a few times. The CDR3: CAISGAGGGKNIQYF. As DNA, the CDR3 is TGTGCCATCAGTGGAGCGGGAGGTGGGAAAAACATTCAGTACTTC. The V and J genes are TRBV10-3 and TRBJ2-4, with 9 nucleotides matching TRBD2. From germline, CDR1 is ENHRY and CDR2 SYGVKD. J lost 4 bases, V lost 4 bases, and 5 bases had no gene match. The CDR3 is 15 amino acids.

The chain employs TRBV5-1 and TRBJ2-3, with 7 bases matching TRBD2. V lost 4 bases and J lost 2; bases outside the gene matches: 10. This CDR3 has 16 residues. Germline V gene sequence: CDR1 SGHRS, CDR2 YFSETQ. Here the CDR3 reads CASSTDASGLTDTQYF. DNA of the CDR3: TGCGCCAGCAGCACGGACGCTAGCGGACTCACAGATACGCAGTATTTT.

V is TRBV12-3 or TRBV12-4 and J is TRBJ2-1; D may correspond to TRBD1 or TRBD2 (5 bases each). The CDR3 has 17 amino acids. The V and J ends lost 5 bases and 4 bases respectively, with 21 bases between them. The CDR3: CASSPGPRDRIYNEQFF. CDR3 nucleotides: TGTGCCAGCAGTCCCGGCCCCCGGGACCGAATTTACAATGAGCAGTTCTTC.

The CDR3 sequence: CSVRNGLRHNEQFF. The CDR3, as DNA: TGCAGTGTGAGAAACGGGTTACGCCACAATGAGCAGTTCTTC. The chain combines TRBV20-1 with TRBJ2-1; D remains unclear. Germline V gene lookup returns CDR1 DFQATT and CDR2 SNEGSKA (reference sequence). V lost 7 bases and J 5 bases, leaving 18 bases between the germline ends. The CDR3 is 14 residues long.

This sequence joins TRBV29-1 and TRBJ1-2, with D unresolved. The CDR3 sequence is 14 residues long. Germline assignment: CDR1 SQVTM and CDR2 ANQGSEA. Trimming left V 2 bases short and J 0 bases short, with 10 bases between. CDR3 sequence (DNA): TGCAGCGTTGAAATTCTGGGGACTAACTATGGCTACACCTTC. This translates into CSVEILGTNYGYTF.

The chain employs TRBV12-3 or TRBV12-4 and TRBJ2-1; D unresolved. The CDR3 has 13 amino acids. V lost 7 bases to trimming and J lost 5 bases, with 12 bases between them. The CDR3 sequence: CASKVSNNNEQFF. For the CDR3, the DNA is TGTGCCAGCAAAGTCTCCAACAACAATGAGCAGTTCTTC.

This chain uses TRBV4-2 with TRBJ2-5, with D unclear. In germline, CDR1 is LGHNA, CDR2 YNFKEQ. The V gene lost 0 bases and the J gene lost 4 bases, with 9 bases spanning the gap. The length of the CDR3 is 14 residues. The CDR3 sequence: CASSQDNEVETQYF. DNA of the CDR3: TGTGCCAGCAGCCAAGATAATGAGGTAGAGACCCAGTACTTC.

This sequence joins TRBV6-5 and TRBJ2-1, with a tentative D call TRBD2 (7 bases). This CDR3 spans 14 amino acids. CDR1 is MNHEY and CDR2 is SVGAGI in the germline V gene. Trimming took off 6 bases at V and 5 bases at J, with 14 bases between the two ends. The CDR3 DNA reads as TGTGCCAGCAGAAGCCGGGGGGCTAACAATGAGCAGTTCTTC. Its protein is CASRSRGANNEQFF.

This clonotype showed up just a few times. The chain is built from TRBV29-1 and TRBJ2-3; TRBD2 is a possible D gene (5 bases). There are 13 residues in the CDR3. CDR1 and CDR2 (germline): SQVTM, ANQGSEA. Trimming shortened V by 7 bases and J by 6 bases, and 17 bases separated the two germline ends. CDR3 bases: TGCAGCGCCGGACTTGCCGTGGCGGATACGCAGTATTTT. As protein: CSAGLAVADTQYF.

J is TRBJ1-2 and V is TRBV6-1; weak D call: TRBD1 (5 bases). Germline loops: CDR1 MNHNS, CDR2 SASEGT. CDR3 length: 14 amino acids. Trimming left V 4 bases short and J 7 bases short, with 16 bases between. Here the CDR3 reads CASSVDWTLAGYTF. The CDR3 DNA reads as TGTGCCAGCAGTGTTGATTGGACATTAGCTGGCTACACCTTC.

This clonotype appeared once. V is TRBV28 and J is TRBJ2-7; weak D call: TRBD2 (6 bases). V lost 5 bases, J lost 0 bases, and 14 bases lay in between. The germline gives CDR1 MDHEN, CDR2 SYDVKM. The CDR3 runs 15 residues. CDR3 nucleotide sequence: TGTGCCAGCAGTCCCCGAGCGGGTAGCTCCTACGAGCAGTACTTC. Protein sequence: CASSPRAGSSYEQYF. The full variable domain, its missing parts supplied by reference TRBV28 and TRBJ2-7, is DVKVTQSSRYLVKRTGEKVFLECVQDMDHENMFWYRQDPGLGLRLIYFSYDVKMKEKGDIPEGYSVSREKKERFSLILESASTNQTSMYLCASSPRAGSSYEQYFGPGTRLTVT.

The chain links TRBV5-6 to TRBJ2-1; no definite D call. V shed 0 bases and J shed 10 bases, with 5 bases lying between them. The CDR3 covers 11 residues. Per the germline V gene, CDR1 is SGHDT and CDR2 is YYEEEE. The DNA for the CDR3 is TGTGCCAGCAGCTTGGAGTTCGAGCAGTTCTTC. Amino acids: CASSLEFEQFF.

This clonotype has a handful of counts. The CDR3 loop reads CASSFETAYEQYF. CDR3 nucleotide sequence: TGTGCCAGCAGTTTTGAGACAGCCTACGAGCAGTACTTC. The chain uses TRBV12-3 or TRBV12-4 and TRBJ2-4; a weak D match, TRBD1 (5 bases). The DNA end is a closer match to TRBJ2-7, so the J assignment may be wrong. The CDR3 consists of 13 residues.

The chain uses TRBV6-1 and TRBJ2-7, with 7 bases fitting TRBD1. Germline assignment: CDR1 MNHNS and CDR2 SASEGT. The V segment lost 4 bases and the J segment 0 bases; nucleotides outside the gene matches: 6. The CDR3 consists of 15 residues. CDR3 sequence: CASSGRTGSSYEQYF. In DNA form, the CDR3 reads TGTGCCAGCAGTGGAAGGACAGGAAGCTCCTACGAGCAGTACTTC.

This chain connects TRBV9 to TRBJ1-5; 9 positions match TRBD1. The CDR3 consists of 20 residues. Unmatched junction bases numbered 21, after V lost 4 bases and J lost 4 bases. Germline loops: CDR1 SGDLS, CDR2 YYNGEE. The CDR3 nucleotides read TGTGCCAGCAGCCTTACGCCCCCCCCGGGACAGGGAGTAGGAAATCAGCCCCAGCATTTT. Its translation: CASSLTPPPGQGVGNQPQHF.

This clonotype showed up just a few times. The chain links TRBV10-3 to TRBJ1-1; D is possibly TRBD1 (5 bases). The CDR3 sequence is 13 residues long. Germline lookup yields CDR1 ENHRY and CDR2 SYGVKD. The V end was cut by 6 bases, the J end by 7 bases, with 15 bases between. The CDR3 DNA reads TGTGCCATCAGGGGGGTGGAAGTGGATGAAGCTTTCTTT. Translation gives CAIRGVEVDEAFF.

This clonotype was seen just once. The chain combines TRBV20-1 with TRBJ2-1; either TRBD1 or TRBD2 may supply D (5 bases each). The DNA end is a closer match to TRBJ2-7, so the J assignment may be wrong. Germline V lookup: CDR1 DFQATT, CDR2 SNEGSKA (reference sequence). This CDR3 region has 14 residues. The CDR3 region has the DNA TGCAGTGCTAGGGACACGGGAAGCTACAATGAGCAGTACTTC. Residues: CSARDTGSYNEQYF.